One and the same sample provided the 26 T cell receptor beta chains below, sequenced in a study of blood T cell repertoires in COVID-19. Using immunoSEQ multiplex PCR, the repertoire was profiled, and TCRdb retains in-frame clones only, with some absent. The profile shows tens of thousands of clones, 75% to 90% of them singletons. Sequencing was carried out using peripheral blood. The receptor source for this set is a human donor in a cohort sampled during active COVID-19.

The chain carries TRBV5-5 and TRBJ2-7; 10 bases are a match to TRBD2. Germline trimming cut 0 bases from V and 3 bases from J; bases unmatched to any gene: 3. Germline V gene data show CDR1 as SGHKS and CDR2 as YYEKEE (reference sequence). The CDR3 runs 15 residues. The CDR3, as DNA: TGTGCCAGCAGCTTGGCACTAGCGGGATACTACGAGCAGTACTTC. Amino acid sequence: CASSLALAGYYEQYF.

This clone came up many times. The CDR3 region is CASSEVHPRNTGELFF. CDR3 DNA: TGTGCCAGCAGTGAAGTTCACCCCAGGAACACCGGGGAGCTGTTTTTT. The gene calls are TRBV6-1 and TRBJ2-2; D gene ambiguous. V shed 1 base and J shed 1 base, with 10 bases lying between them. Germline V gene lookup returns CDR1 MNHNS and CDR2 SASEGT. The length of the CDR3 is 16 residues.

The V gene is TRBV6-1, the J gene TRBJ1-5; 7 positions agree with TRBD1. After removal of 4 bases from V and 0 bases from J, the junction contained 6 bases not matched to a gene. Per germline, CDR1 MNHNS and CDR2 SASEGT. This CDR3 spans 16 amino acids. CDR3 sequence reads: CASSGLTGYSNQPQHF. In DNA form, the CDR3 reads TGTGCCAGCAGTGGGTTGACAGGGTATAGCAATCAGCCCCAGCATTTT.

The table lists this clone with a few counts. The chain employs TRBV18 and TRBJ1-3; no clear D gene. Germline-derived CDR1 and CDR2 are KGHSH and LQKENI. The length of the CDR3 is 13 residues. Trimming left V 5 bases short and J 0 bases short, with 5 bases between. The CDR3 sequence: CASSESSGNTIYF. The CDR3 DNA sequence: TGTGCCAGCTCAGAGAGCTCTGGAAACACCATATATTTT.

CDR3: CASSQVTYEQYF. Written as DNA, the CDR3 is TGTGCCAGCAGCCAAGTAACCTACGAGCAGTACTTC. V usage is TRBV3-1 (or the pseudogene TRBV3-2) and J usage is TRBJ2-7; D is undetermined. This CDR3 contains 12 residues. Trimming shortened V by 1 base and J by 2 bases, and 3 bases separated the two germline ends. Germline V gives CDR1 LGHDT, CDR2 YNNKEL (reference sequence).

This chain links TRBV7-9 with TRBJ2-1; D is possibly TRBD1 (6 bases). This CDR3 is 13 amino acids long. Germline lookup yields CDR1 SEHNR and CDR2 FQNEAQ (reference sequence). The V and J ends lost 5 bases and 10 bases respectively, with 15 bases between them. CDR3 in amino acids: CASSQTVTGEQFF. In nucleotides, the CDR3 is TGTGCCAGCAGCCAGACTGTCACAGGGGAGCAGTTCTTC. The whole variable domain, remainder taken from reference TRBV7-9 and TRBJ2-1, is DTGVSQNPRHKITKRGQNVTFRCDPISEHNRLYWYRQTLGQGPEFLTYFQNEAQLEKSRLLSDRFSAERPKGSFSTLEIQRTEQGDSAMYLCASSQTVTGEQFFGPGTRLTVL.

The chain links TRBV2 to TRBJ1-4; D is ambiguous. Trimming pared 1 base from V and 3 bases from J, leaving 6 bases between. CDR1 and CDR2 (germline): SNHLY, FYNNEI. The CDR3 spans 14 residues. CDR3 residues: CASSEGRANEKLFF. The CDR3 DNA sequence: TGTGCCAGCAGTGAAGGGAGGGCTAATGAAAAACTGTTTTTT.

J is TRBJ2-3 and V is TRBV11-2; 7 nucleotides line up with TRBD2. Germline V gene sequence: CDR1 SGHAT, CDR2 FQNNGV. J gave up 2 bases and V 0 bases, and 8 bases lay outside the gene matches. The CDR3 contains 17 residues. The CDR3 DNA is TGTGCCAGCAGCTTAGAACGGGGCAGCGGGAACACAGATACGCAGTATTTT. Encoded protein: CASSLERGSGNTDTQYF.

This chain connects TRBV14 to TRBJ2-1, with D possibly matching TRBD1 (7 bases). The ends were cut back, 2 bases at V and 8 bases at J, with 19 bases in the middle. CDR3 size: 16 residues. From germline, CDR1 is SGHDN and CDR2 FVKESK. CDR3 sequence reads: CASSQSYSGGGYEQFF. For the CDR3, the DNA is TGTGCCAGCAGCCAATCGTACAGCGGAGGGGGCTATGAGCAGTTCTTC.

V gene TRBV19 combines with J gene TRBJ2-7; 10 bases align to TRBD1. The CDR3 sequence is 14 residues long. The ends lost 6 bases at V and 4 bases at J; junction bases unmatched: 6. CDR1 is LNHDA and CDR2 is SQIVND in the germline V gene (reference sequence). For the CDR3, the DNA is TGTGCCAGTAGAGGAGGACAGGGGGTTTACGAGCAGTACTTC. Translated: CASRGGQGVYEQYF.

The chain combines TRBV5-4 with TRBJ1-3, with D unresolved. The CDR3 loop spans 15 amino acids. Per germline, CDR1 SGHNT and CDR2 YYREEE (reference sequence). V lost 0 bases and J 4 bases, leaving 11 bases between the germline ends. The CDR3 reads CASSLELGGGNTIYF. CDR3 nucleotide sequence: TGTGCCAGCAGCTTGGAACTCGGAGGAGGAAACACCATATATTTT.

The chain uses TRBV2 and TRBJ1-4, with D perhaps matching TRBD1 (6 bases). With 6 bases removed from V and 4 bases from J, the gap between germline ends came to 9 bases. The CDR3 is 13 amino acids. Germline assignment: CDR1 SNHLY and CDR2 FYNNEI. CDR3 in amino acids: CASRQGLNEKLFF. CDR3 coding DNA: TGTGCCAGCAGACAGGGCCTTAATGAAAAACTGTTTTTT.

The gene calls are TRBV11-3 and TRBJ1-1, with D possibly matching TRBD1 (5 bases). The V gene's germline CDR1 is SGHNT and CDR2 YENEEA. The CDR3 has 15 amino acids. Trimming pared 5 bases from V and 0 bases from J, leaving 13 bases between. For the CDR3, the DNA is TGTGCCAGCAGCGAAGATCCGGGGGTGAACACTGAAGCTTTCTTT. Protein sequence: CASSEDPGVNTEAFF.

The CDR3 DNA follows: TGCGCCAGCAGCTTGGTAGGAGGTGCCGTTGATACGCAGTATTTT. It codes for CASSLVGGAVDTQYF. The chain joins TRBV5-1 to TRBJ2-3, with D maybe TRBD2 (5 bases). The V gene lost 0 bases and the J gene lost 6 bases, with 14 bases spanning the gap. The CDR3 extends over 15 amino acids. Germline CDR1 is SGHRS and CDR2 is YFSETQ.

In nucleotides, the CDR3 is TGTGCCACCTCGGACAGGGTATATGGCTACACCTTC. The encoded protein is CATSDRVYGYTF. The rearrangement uses TRBV24-1 and TRBJ1-2; 8 nucleotides agree with TRBD1. The CDR3 length is 12 residues. Germline V gene lookup returns CDR1 KGHDR and CDR2 SFDVKD. Losses at the gene ends were 9 bases for V and 5 bases for J; bases not matched to a gene: 4.

V gene TRBV11-3 combines with J gene TRBJ2-3; 11 bases agree with TRBD2. J lost 4 bases, V lost 5 bases, and 5 bases had no gene match. Germline V gene sequence: CDR1 SGHNT, CDR2 YENEEA. CDR3 size: 15 residues. The CDR3 sequence is CASSVTSGSPDTQYF. CDR3 in DNA: TGTGCCAGCAGCGTTACTAGCGGGAGTCCAGATACGCAGTATTTT.

This rearrangement joins TRBV5-1 to TRBJ2-3; possible D gene TRBD2, 5 bases. With 4 bases removed from V and 6 bases from J, the gap between germline ends came to 18 bases. Germline CDR1 and CDR2: SGHRS and YFSETQ. The CDR3 sequence is 15 residues long. CDR3 in DNA: TGCGCCAGCAGCCCCGGGATCCAACGCGGGGATACGCAGTATTTT. Its translation is CASSPGIQRGDTQYF. Variable domain in full (rest from reference TRBV5-1 and TRBJ2-3): KAGVTQTPRYLIKTRGQQVTLSCSPISGHRSVSWYQQTPGQGLQFLFEYFSETQRNKGNFPGRFSGRQFSNSRSEMNVSTLELGDSALYLCASSPGIQRGDTQYFGPGTRLTVL.

The V gene is TRBV5-6, the J gene TRBJ2-1; 13 nucleotides line up with TRBD2. With 4 bases clipped from V and 7 bases from J, the junction kept 8 bases outside the gene matches. This CDR3 is 16 amino acids long. Germline assignment: CDR1 SGHDT and CDR2 YYEEEE. The CDR3 sequence: CASSRRTSGSWNEQFF. Written as DNA, the CDR3 is TGTGCCAGCAGCCGACGGACTAGCGGGAGCTGGAATGAGCAGTTCTTC.

The V and J genes are TRBV5-1 and TRBJ2-6; D uncertain. The CDR3 runs to 15 residues. Germline lookup yields CDR1 SGHRS and CDR2 YFSETQ. V lost 3 bases and J 0 bases, leaving 7 bases between the germline ends. The CDR3 protein is CASSSRPSGANVLTF. The DNA of the CDR3 is TGCGCCAGCAGCTCGCGGCCCTCTGGGGCCAACGTCCTGACTTTC.

CDR3 residues: CASSLGGRGNEQFF. DNA of the CDR3: TGTGCCAGCAGCTTAGGGGGCAGGGGCAATGAGCAGTTCTTC. V gene TRBV11-3 combines with J gene TRBJ2-1; weak D call: TRBD1 (6 bases). Trimming removed 1 base at V and 6 bases at J, with 10 bases between. This CDR3 is 14 amino acids long. The germline V gene has CDR1 SGHNT and CDR2 YENEEA.

V and J are TRBV28 and TRBJ2-6, with D hard to call. The CDR3 is made up of 18 amino acids. CDR1 and CDR2 from the germline V gene are MDHEN and SYDVKM. V lost 4 bases and J 0 bases, leaving 16 bases between the germline ends. The CDR3 DNA follows: TGTGCCAGCAGTTCCCCTCGAGGTTACCTCTCTGGGGCCAACGTCCTGACTTTC. It encodes CASSSPRGYLSGANVLTF.

This sequence joins TRBV15 and TRBJ2-6, with D possibly matching TRBD1 (6 bases). The CDR3 runs to 20 residues. The germline V and J ends were trimmed by 3 bases and 1 base, with 22 bases remaining between them. The V gene's germline CDR1 is LNHNV and CDR2 YYDKDF (reference sequence). CDR3 region: CATSSISTGKGNSGANVLTF. In DNA form, the CDR3 reads TGTGCCACCAGCAGTATAAGTACAGGGAAAGGTAATTCTGGGGCCAACGTCCTGACTTTC.

V gene TRBV30 combines with J gene TRBJ1-5; the D gene is possibly TRBD1 (5 bases). The V and J ends lost 2 bases and 0 bases respectively, with 14 bases between them. This CDR3 has 16 residues. Germline assignment: CDR1 GTSNPN and CDR2 SVGIG (reference sequence). CDR3 sequence reads: CAWSPRQRLSNQPQHF. CDR3 bases: TGTGCCTGGAGTCCTAGACAGAGACTTAGCAATCAGCCCCAGCATTTT. Using reference TRBV30 and TRBJ1-5 for the parts outside the CDR3, the full variable domain is SQTIHQWPATLVQPVGSPLSLECTVEGTSNPNLYWYRQAAGRGLQLLFYSVGIGQISSEVPQNLSASRPQDRQFILSSKKLLLSDSGFYLCAWSPRQRLSNQPQHFGDGTRLSIL.

V and J are TRBV6-5 and TRBJ1-4; 11 bases agree with TRBD1. The germline CDR1 and CDR2 sequences are MNHEY and SVGAGI. V was clipped by 7 bases and J by 8 bases; unmatched bases: 6. The CDR3 covers 14 residues. CDR3 region: CASKGTGGTEKLFF. In DNA form, the CDR3 reads TGTGCCAGCAAGGGGACAGGGGGAACCGAAAAACTGTTTTTT.

The chain has TRBV7-9 and TRBJ2-1, with 9 bases that match TRBD2. V lost 1 base and J lost 2; bases outside the gene matches: 3. CDR1 and CDR2 from the germline V gene are SEHNR and FQNEAQ (reference sequence). This CDR3 contains 16 residues. This chain's CDR3 is CASSLEVAGAYNEQFF. In DNA, the CDR3 is TGTGCCAGCAGCTTAGAGGTAGCGGGGGCCTACAATGAGCAGTTCTTC.

The V gene is TRBV27, the J gene TRBJ2-1, with D possibly being TRBD1 (6 bases). V was cut by 5 bases and J by 0 bases, with 11 bases left in between. This CDR3 spans 15 amino acids. Germline V gene data show CDR1 as MNHEY and CDR2 as SMNVEV (reference sequence). CDR3 DNA sequence: TGTGCCAGCAGTGCCGGGACATACTCCTACAATGAGCAGTTCTTC. This translates into CASSAGTYSYNEQFF.